A selection of T cell receptor beta chains follows, all from one sample in a study of cytomegalovirus exposure and HLA in healthy donors. TCRdb keeps only in-frame clones here, not all; method: immunoSEQ multiplex PCR. The data show roughly 170,000 clones, roughly 80% seen once. Sequenced: PBMCs. The receptors derive from a man over 45 in good health and CMV-seronegative. Each CDR3 is given without its conserved first and last residue. The D gene is left open where the match is weak.

j_call	v_call	d_call	cdr3_aa
TRBJ1-6	TRBV7-8	-	ASSLGTGINSPLH
TRBJ2-7	TRBV10-3	TRBD2	AISVGLAGRSPYEQY
TRBJ1-3	TRBV7-3	-	ASSEDRNTIY
TRBJ1-1	TRBV19	-	ASSEWGSTGQAF
TRBJ2-2	TRBV5-1	-	ASSSTPPGETGELF
TRBJ2-5	TRBV7-2	-	ASSRGWTQY
TRBJ2-1	TRBV7-2	-	ASSRARRANSEQF
TRBJ2-7	TRBV7-9	-	ASSFRDISYEQY
TRBJ2-3	TRBV29-1	TRBD2	SVESRGGAADTQY
TRBJ2-3	TRBV4-2	TRBD2	ASSQVSSGAGTDTQY
TRBJ2-7	TRBV19	TRBD1	ASSRGSGTGTYEQY
TRBJ2-1	TRBV6-6	TRBD2	ASRGLAGSINEQF
TRBJ1-2	TRBV4-3	-	ASSPLAANYGYT
TRBJ2-1	TRBV28	-	ASSSSRGLGQF
TRBJ1-5	TRBV15	TRBD1	ATSRVVAGGSQPQH
TRBJ2-7	TRBV7-7	TRBD1	ASSLALGQTYEQY
TRBJ2-7	TRBV2	-	ASSKRDNPYEQY
TRBJ2-5	TRBV7-3	-	ASSLTGGAPETQY
TRBJ1-1	TRBV7-2	-	ASSLGRNTEAF
TRBJ1-2	TRBV9	-	ASSPTGHLRYT
TRBJ2-5	TRBV7-2	TRBD2	ASSLRYGGQETQY
TRBJ2-3	TRBV11-2	TRBD2	ASSFAGSGGAGDTQY
TRBJ2-1	TRBV10-3	TRBD2	AISSGTSGRNNEQF
TRBJ2-5	TRBV7-3	TRBD2	ASSFQAGAQETQY
TRBJ2-4	TRBV5-6	TRBD1	ASSKDEWTGGAGNIQY
TRBJ2-7	TRBV5-1	-	ASSPGDRRFHEQY
TRBJ1-2	TRBV6-6	-	ASSSNSDRANYGYT
TRBJ2-2	TRBV6-1	TRBD2	ASSEIRTSGNTGELF
TRBJ2-4	TRBV6-1	-	ATYIFRGAKNIQY
TRBJ1-5	TRBV28	TRBD1	ASSTLGQGNNQPQH
TRBJ1-2	TRBV6-5	-	ASSYSSLNYGYT
TRBJ1-1	TRBV7-8	TRBD1	ASSPRDRRLMNTEAF
TRBJ2-4	TRBV13	-	ASRDQGGATKNIQY
TRBJ1-3	TRBV7-2	TRBD1	ASSFFLDRLVSGGNTIY
TRBJ1-5	TRBV9	-	ASSPRGLSNQPQH
TRBJ1-1	TRBV5-4	-	ATATELSTEAF
TRBJ2-3	TRBV7-2	-	ASSRSTDTQY
TRBJ2-1	TRBV5-1	-	ASSLQSSYNEQF
TRBJ2-1	TRBV11-2	TRBD2	ASRKNGGNNEQF
TRBJ2-7	TRBV7-2	TRBD2	ASSSGLAGAKEY
TRBJ1-2	TRBV6-6	-	ASSYSREGGYT
TRBJ2-1	TRBV7-9	TRBD2	ASSLAGGPSDEQF